The 2 T cell receptor beta chains listed next were all sequenced from one sample in a study of beta chain features in type 1 diabetes. All of the isolated RNA was reverse transcribed, so expressed TCRB transcripts were sequenced. Some clones are missing from TCRdb's copy, which holds only in-frame ones; the method was immunoSEQ multiplex PCR. The repertoire consists of under 95,000 clones, with 30% to 35% occurring once and the leading ten covering approximately 0.46%. Sequencing input: stem cell memory CD4+ T cells from blood. The source of these receptors is a woman between 18 and 29 years old in good health.

This clone has just a few counts. The chain recombines TRBV29-1 with TRBJ2-2, with 7 bases fitting TRBD2. Germline CDR1 reads SQVTM; CDR2 reads ANQGSEA. The V segment lost 3 bases and the J segment 4 bases; nucleotides outside the gene matches: 5. This CDR3 has 14 amino acids. In DNA, the CDR3 is TGCAGCGTTGACGGTAGCGGGTCCACCGGGGAGCTGTTTTTT. Protein product: CSVDGSGSTGELFF.

The chain links TRBV5-6 to TRBJ2-3, with TRBD2 matching over 8 bases. The length of the CDR3 is 16 residues. Germline V gene data show CDR1 as SGHDT and CDR2 as YYEEEE. V trimming: 4 bases; J trimming: 3 bases; junction bases outside the gene matches: 10. CDR3 protein: CASSPGGAFGTDTQYF. The CDR3 DNA follows: TGTGCCAGCAGCCCCGGGGGGGCCTTTGGGACAGATACGCAGTATTTT.